This TCR beta chain was captured by sequencing in a study of beta chain features in type 1 diabetes. Study at large: When patients were set against healthy donors, age, gender and cell yields were similar. Study-wide results and caveats: Type 1 diabetes patients had fewer VDJ junction insertions and more deletions.

Expressed TCRB transcripts were sequenced after all isolated RNA was converted to cDNA. Profiled with immunoSEQ multiplex PCR; TCRdb holds only in-frame clones, not every one. The sample consists of about 42,000 clones, roughly 45% of them appearing once. V was clipped by 3 bases and J by 5 bases; unmatched bases: 4. The CDR3 consists of 14 residues. Germline V gene sequence: CDR1 SGHTA, CDR2 FQGTGA. Using CD45RO/CCR7/CD25/CD127/CD95/CD27, CD4+ naive, central memory, regulatory and stem cell-like memory cells were sorted. Concerning this clone itself: Its antigen is not identified.

V is TRBV7-3 and J is TRBJ2-1, with 7 bases identical to TRBD1. This clonotype was sampled from a woman in her thirties in good health. The source material was stem cell memory CD4+ T cells from blood. In DNA, the CDR3 is TGTGCCAGCAGCTTTCAGGGGGTAAACAATGAGCAGTTCTTC. This translates into CASSFQGVNNEQFF.